These 4 T cell receptor beta chains came from one sample sequenced in a study of cytomegalovirus exposure and HLA in healthy donors. PCR amplification relied on 60 Vbeta primers (plus 13 Jbeta primers). TCRdb's table, derived via immunoSEQ multiplex PCR, lists solely in-frame clones and lacks some. The sample lists roughly 180,000 clones, more than 60% occurring once. The sequenced sample was PBMCs. These receptor sequences come from a woman in her sixties or seventies in good health and CMV-seropositive.

The V and J genes are TRBV6-1 and TRBJ2-5; 7 nucleotides align to TRBD1. The germline V gene encodes CDR1 MNHNS and CDR2 SASEGT. The V gene end was trimmed by 6 bases and the J gene end by 2 bases; junction bases not matched to a gene: 3. The length of the CDR3 is 13 residues. This CDR3 reads CASSQTGQETQYF. The CDR3, as DNA: TGTGCCAGCAGCCAGACAGGGCAAGAGACCCAGTACTTC.

This clone was detected a few times. The V call is TRBV28, the J call TRBJ2-1, with TRBD2 matching over 9 bases. Germline assignment: CDR1 MDHEN and CDR2 SYDVKM. The CDR3 sequence is 19 residues long. The V and J ends lost 3 bases and 8 bases, in that order; junction bases with no gene match: 20. CDR3 amino acids: CASSFANEPREGHFDEQFF. In DNA, the CDR3 is TGTGCCAGCAGTTTCGCCAATGAACCGCGGGAGGGCCATTTCGATGAGCAGTTCTTC.

The gene calls are TRBV29-1 and TRBJ1-1; D is perhaps TRBD1 (6 bases). CDR1 is SQVTM, CDR2 ANQGSEA, per germline. Trimming took off 4 bases at V and 5 bases at J, with 17 bases between the two ends. This CDR3 contains 14 residues. For the CDR3, the DNA is TGCAGCGTTGTATCGGCTTACAGGGCTACTGAAGCTTTCTTT. Protein: CSVVSAYRATEAFF.

This clone was seen more than once but under ten times. V usage is TRBV19 and J usage is TRBJ2-2, with a possible D match to TRBD2 (5 bases). This CDR3 is built from 14 residues. Germline CDR1 LNHDA, CDR2 SQIVND (reference sequence). The ends were cut back, 7 bases at V and 4 bases at J, with 13 bases in the middle. The CDR3 bases are TGTGCCAGTATCCTACTAGGAGGCACCGGGGAGCTGTTTTTT. This sequence encodes CASILLGGTGELFF.